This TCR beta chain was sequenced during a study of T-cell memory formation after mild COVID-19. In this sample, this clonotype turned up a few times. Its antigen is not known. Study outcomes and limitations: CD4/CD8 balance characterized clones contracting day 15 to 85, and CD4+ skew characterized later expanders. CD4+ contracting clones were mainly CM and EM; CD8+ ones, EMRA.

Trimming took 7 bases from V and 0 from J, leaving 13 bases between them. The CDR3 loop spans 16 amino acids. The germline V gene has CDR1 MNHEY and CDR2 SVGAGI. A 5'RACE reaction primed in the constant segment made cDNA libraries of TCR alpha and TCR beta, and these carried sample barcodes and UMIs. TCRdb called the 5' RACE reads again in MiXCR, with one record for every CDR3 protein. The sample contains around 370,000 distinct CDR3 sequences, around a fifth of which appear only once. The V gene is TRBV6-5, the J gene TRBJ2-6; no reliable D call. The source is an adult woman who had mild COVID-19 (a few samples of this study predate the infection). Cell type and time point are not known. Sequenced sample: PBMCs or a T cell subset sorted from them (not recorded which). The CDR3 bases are TGTGCCAGCAAGTTCGGCAGGAGCTCTGGGGCCAACGTCCTGACTTTC. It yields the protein CASKFGRSSGANVLTF.